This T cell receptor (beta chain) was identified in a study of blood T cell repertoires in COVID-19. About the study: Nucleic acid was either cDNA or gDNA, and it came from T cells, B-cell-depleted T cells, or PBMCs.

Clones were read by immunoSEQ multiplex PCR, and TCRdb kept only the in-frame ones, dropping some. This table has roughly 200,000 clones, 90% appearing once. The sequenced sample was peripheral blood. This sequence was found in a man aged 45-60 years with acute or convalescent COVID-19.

CDR3 in amino acids: CASSYSEASLGLHF. CDR3 bases: TGTGCCAGCAGTTACTCGGAGGCGAGTCTAGGCCTCCACTTT. The chain carries TRBV6-6 and TRBJ1-6; D gene unclear. The CDR3 has 14 residues. V lost 0 bases and J lost 15, with 15 bases in between. Germline values: CDR1 MNHNY, CDR2 SVGAGI (reference sequence).